The 8 T cell receptor beta chains below come from one sample, sequenced in a study of cytomegalovirus exposure and HLA in healthy donors. It was with 60 Vbeta and 13 Jbeta primers that the PCR ran. Produced via immunoSEQ multiplex PCR; TCRdb's table is partial and in-frame only. Among 35,000 to 45,000 clones listed, less than 75% were seen once. Sequencing used PBMCs. The receptors shown here come from a man in his 60s in good health and CMV-seropositive.

This sequence joins TRBV11-3 and TRBJ2-5, with 11 bases lining up with TRBD1. This CDR3 contains 16 residues. CDR1 is SGHNT and CDR2 is YENEEA in the germline V gene. V lost 1 base to trimming and J lost 5 bases; unmatched junction nucleotides: 6. CDR3 sequence reads: CASSLGTGGASETQYF. DNA for the CDR3: TGTGCCAGCAGCTTAGGGACAGGGGGCGCGTCGGAGACCCAGTACTTC.

This clone was found a few times. For the CDR3, the DNA is TGTGCCAGCAGCTTAGGTGCGGGAGCAGATACGCAGTATTTT. It codes for CASSLGAGADTQYF. The chain recombines TRBV7-8 with TRBJ2-3, with 7 bases lining up with TRBD2. CDR3 length equals 14 residues. Germline V gene sequence: CDR1 SGHVS, CDR2 FQNEAQ. V was clipped by 1 base and J by 4 bases; unmatched bases: 2.

This clone occurred a few times. The rearrangement uses TRBV18 and TRBJ2-7; 10 positions agree with TRBD1. With 1 base clipped from V and 6 bases from J, the junction kept 3 bases outside the gene matches. Germline V lookup: CDR1 KGHSH, CDR2 LQKENI. There are 14 residues in the CDR3. CDR3 nucleotide sequence: TGTGCCAGCTCACCACAGACAGGGGGCGGCGAGCAGTACTTC. Translating gives CASSPQTGGGEQYF.

In this sample, this clone turned up a few times. Here the CDR3 reads CASSQRLVGLHEQYF. CDR3 DNA: TGCGCCAGCAGCCAACGTCTGGTTGGGCTGCACGAGCAGTACTTC. The rearrangement uses TRBV5-1 and TRBJ2-7, with D unclear. Per germline, CDR1 SGHRS and CDR2 YFSETQ. V lost 4 bases and J 5 bases, leaving 19 bases between the germline ends. CDR3 size: 15 residues.

Within the sample, this clone is medium-sized. The genes are TRBV29-1 and TRBJ1-1, with D unresolved. Germline V lookup: CDR1 SQVTM, CDR2 ANQGSEA. The V end lost 6 bases, the J end lost 1 base, and 9 bases lay between the germline ends. CDR3 length equals 12 residues. CDR3 nucleotide sequence: TGCAGCGTCTTCTCGGGGAACACTGAAGCTTTCTTT. This gives the protein CSVFSGNTEAFF.

A few counts support this clone. The CDR3 is CASSDSPGLRNEQFF. DNA for the CDR3: TGTGCCAGCAGTGACTCTCCAGGGCTTCGGAATGAGCAGTTCTTC. The chain joins TRBV6-4 to TRBJ2-1; D possibly corresponds to TRBD1 (5 bases). CDR1 and CDR2 (germline): MRHNA, SNTAGT. The CDR3 totals 15 residues. Trimming shortened V by 0 bases and J by 7 bases, and 13 bases separated the two germline ends.

With regard to this clone: Other nucleotide sequences from this sample produce the same CDR3. CDR3 sequence: CASSLDRGETQYF. Written as DNA, the CDR3 is TGTGCCAGCAGCTTAGACAGGGGGGAGACCCAGTACTTC. The chain combines TRBV7-2 with TRBJ2-5; 8 nucleotides line up with TRBD1. Germline values: CDR1 SGHTA, CDR2 FQGNSA. The J segment lost 5 bases and the V segment lost 1 base, leaving 0 bases of the junction unmatched. This CDR3 spans 13 amino acids.

DNA for the CDR3: TGCGCCAGCAGCGATCGGACTAGCGGAGAGGGTCGGACAGATACGCAGTATTTT. Protein sequence: CASSDRTSGEGRTDTQYF. The chain recombines TRBV4-3 with TRBJ2-3, with TRBD2 matching 10 bases. Germline CDR1 LGHNA, CDR2 YSLEER. V lost 5 bases to trimming and J lost 3 bases; unmatched junction nucleotides: 14. CDR3 length equals 18 residues.